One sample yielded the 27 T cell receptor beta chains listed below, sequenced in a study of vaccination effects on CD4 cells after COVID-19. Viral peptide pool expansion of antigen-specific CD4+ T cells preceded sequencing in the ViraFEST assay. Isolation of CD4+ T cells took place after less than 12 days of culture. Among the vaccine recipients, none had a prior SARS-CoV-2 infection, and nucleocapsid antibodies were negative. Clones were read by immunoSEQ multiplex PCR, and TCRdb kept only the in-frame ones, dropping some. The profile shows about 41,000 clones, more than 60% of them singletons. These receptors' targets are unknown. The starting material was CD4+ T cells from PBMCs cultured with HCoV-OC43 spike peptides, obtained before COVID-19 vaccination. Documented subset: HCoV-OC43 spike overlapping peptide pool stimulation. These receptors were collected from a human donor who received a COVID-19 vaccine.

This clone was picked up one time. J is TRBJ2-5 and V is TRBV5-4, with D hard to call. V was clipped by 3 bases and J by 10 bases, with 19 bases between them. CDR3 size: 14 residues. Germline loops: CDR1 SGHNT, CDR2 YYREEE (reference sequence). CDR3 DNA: TGTGCCAGCAGCTCACCCCGTGGTCCGACTCGCCAGTACTTC. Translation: CASSSPRGPTRQYF.

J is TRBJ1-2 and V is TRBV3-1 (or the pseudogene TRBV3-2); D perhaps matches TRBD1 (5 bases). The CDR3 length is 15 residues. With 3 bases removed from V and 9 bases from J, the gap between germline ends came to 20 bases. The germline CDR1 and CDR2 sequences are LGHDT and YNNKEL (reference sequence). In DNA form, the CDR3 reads TGTGCCAGCAGCCATGGTTGGGACGAGGCCTCGAGCTACACCTTC. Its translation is CASSHGWDEASSYTF.

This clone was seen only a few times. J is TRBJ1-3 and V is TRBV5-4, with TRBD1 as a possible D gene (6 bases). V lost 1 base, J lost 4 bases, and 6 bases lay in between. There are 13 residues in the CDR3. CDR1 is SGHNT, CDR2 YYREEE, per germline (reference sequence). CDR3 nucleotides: TGTGCCAGCAGCTTGAGGGGGGGAAACACCATATATTTT. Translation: CASSLRGGNTIYF.

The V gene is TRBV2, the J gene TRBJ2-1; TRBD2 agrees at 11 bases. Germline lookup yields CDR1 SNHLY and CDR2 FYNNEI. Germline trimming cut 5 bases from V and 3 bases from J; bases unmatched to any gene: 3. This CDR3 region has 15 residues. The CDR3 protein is CASSPTSGGYNEQFF. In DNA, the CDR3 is TGTGCCAGCAGTCCCACTAGCGGGGGCTACAATGAGCAGTTCTTC.

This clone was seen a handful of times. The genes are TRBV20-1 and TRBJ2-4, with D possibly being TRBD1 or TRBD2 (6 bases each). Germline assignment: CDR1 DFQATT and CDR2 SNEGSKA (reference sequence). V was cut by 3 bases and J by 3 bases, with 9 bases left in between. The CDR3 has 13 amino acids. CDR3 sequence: CSASKGGKNIQYF. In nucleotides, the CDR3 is TGCAGTGCTAGTAAGGGGGGCAAAAACATTCAGTACTTC.

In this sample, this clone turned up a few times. This CDR3 is CASSLVLAGEQYF. In DNA form, the CDR3 reads TGTGCCAGCAGCTTGGTTCTAGCGGGTGAGCAGTACTTC. J is TRBJ2-7 and V is TRBV5-8; TRBD2 aligns across 8 bases. CDR1 and CDR2 (germline): SGHTS, YDEGEE. V lost 0 bases and J lost 7; bases outside the gene matches: 3. The CDR3 has 13 residues.

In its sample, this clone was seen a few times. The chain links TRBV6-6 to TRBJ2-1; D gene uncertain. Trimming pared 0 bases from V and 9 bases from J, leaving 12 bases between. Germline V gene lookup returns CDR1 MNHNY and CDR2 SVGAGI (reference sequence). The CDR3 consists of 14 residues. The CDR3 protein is CASSYSVRNREQFF. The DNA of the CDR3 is TGTGCCAGCAGTTACTCGGTTAGAAATCGTGAGCAGTTCTTC.

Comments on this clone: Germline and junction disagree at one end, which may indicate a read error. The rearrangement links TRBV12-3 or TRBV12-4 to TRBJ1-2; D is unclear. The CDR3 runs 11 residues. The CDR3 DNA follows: TGTGCCAGCAGTTTGAGGGATGGGTACACCTTC. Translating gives CASSLRDGYTF.

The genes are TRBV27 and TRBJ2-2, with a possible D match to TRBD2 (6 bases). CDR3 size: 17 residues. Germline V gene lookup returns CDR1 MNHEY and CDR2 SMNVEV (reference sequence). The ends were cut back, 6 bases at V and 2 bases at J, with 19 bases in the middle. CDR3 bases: TGTGCCAGCAGGCTCCCTCGGGGTAGCGGAAACACCGGGGAGCTGTTTTTT. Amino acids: CASRLPRGSGNTGELFF.

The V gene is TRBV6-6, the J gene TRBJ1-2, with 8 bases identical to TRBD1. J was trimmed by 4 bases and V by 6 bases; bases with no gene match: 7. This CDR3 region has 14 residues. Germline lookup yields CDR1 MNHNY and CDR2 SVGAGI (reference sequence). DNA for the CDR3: TGTGCCAGCAGCCAGGGACAGGCGATCTATGGCTACACCTTC. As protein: CASSQGQAIYGYTF.

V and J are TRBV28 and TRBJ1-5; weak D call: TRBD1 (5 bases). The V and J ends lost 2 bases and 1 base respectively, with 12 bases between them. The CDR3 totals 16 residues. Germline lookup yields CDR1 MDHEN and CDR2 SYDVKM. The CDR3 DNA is TGTGCCAGCAGTTTAGGTGGGGGTATCAGCAATCAGCCCCAGCATTTT. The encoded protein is CASSLGGGISNQPQHF.

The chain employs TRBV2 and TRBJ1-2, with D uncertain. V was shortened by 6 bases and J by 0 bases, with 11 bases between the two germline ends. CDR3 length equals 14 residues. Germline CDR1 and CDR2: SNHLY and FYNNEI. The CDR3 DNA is TGTGCCAGCAGGGTGCCGGAAGCTAACTATGGCTACACCTTC. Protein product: CASRVPEANYGYTF.

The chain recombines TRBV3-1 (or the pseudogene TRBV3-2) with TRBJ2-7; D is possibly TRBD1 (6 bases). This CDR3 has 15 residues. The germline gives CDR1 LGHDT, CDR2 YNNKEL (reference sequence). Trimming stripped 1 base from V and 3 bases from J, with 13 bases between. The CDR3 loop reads CASSQGSSGVYEQYF. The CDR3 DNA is TGTGCCAGCAGCCAAGGCTCCTCAGGGGTCTACGAGCAGTACTTC.

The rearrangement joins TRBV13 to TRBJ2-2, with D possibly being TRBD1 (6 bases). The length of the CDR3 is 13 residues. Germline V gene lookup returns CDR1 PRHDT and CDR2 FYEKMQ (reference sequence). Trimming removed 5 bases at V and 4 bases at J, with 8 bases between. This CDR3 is CASSIQGTGELFF. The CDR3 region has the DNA TGTGCCAGCAGCATACAGGGCACCGGGGAGCTGTTTTTT.

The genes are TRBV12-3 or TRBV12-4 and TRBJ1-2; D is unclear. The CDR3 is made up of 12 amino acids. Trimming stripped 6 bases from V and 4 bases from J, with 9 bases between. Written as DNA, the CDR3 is TGTGCCAGCAGCTTTTACCTCTATGGCTACACCTTC. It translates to CASSFYLYGYTF.

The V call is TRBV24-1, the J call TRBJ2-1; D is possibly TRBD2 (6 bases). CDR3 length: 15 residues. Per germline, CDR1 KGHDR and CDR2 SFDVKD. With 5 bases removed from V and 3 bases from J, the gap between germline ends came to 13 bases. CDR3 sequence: CATSGSRRDYNEQFF. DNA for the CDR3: TGTGCCACCAGTGGTTCACGGCGGGACTACAATGAGCAGTTCTTC.

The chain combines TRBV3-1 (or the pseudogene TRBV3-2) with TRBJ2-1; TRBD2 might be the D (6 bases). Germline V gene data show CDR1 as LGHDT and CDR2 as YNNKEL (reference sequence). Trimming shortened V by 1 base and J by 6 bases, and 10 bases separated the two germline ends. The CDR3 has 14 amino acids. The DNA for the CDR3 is TGTGCCAGCAGCCAAGGGGTGGGGGGCAATGAGCAGTTCTTC. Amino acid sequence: CASSQGVGGNEQFF.

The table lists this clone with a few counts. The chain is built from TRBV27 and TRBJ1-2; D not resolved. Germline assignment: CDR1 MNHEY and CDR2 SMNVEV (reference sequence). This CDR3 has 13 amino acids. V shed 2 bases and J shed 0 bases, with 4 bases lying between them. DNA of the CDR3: TGTGCCAGCAGTTTAAGGGCTAACTATGGCTACACCTTC. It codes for CASSLRANYGYTF.

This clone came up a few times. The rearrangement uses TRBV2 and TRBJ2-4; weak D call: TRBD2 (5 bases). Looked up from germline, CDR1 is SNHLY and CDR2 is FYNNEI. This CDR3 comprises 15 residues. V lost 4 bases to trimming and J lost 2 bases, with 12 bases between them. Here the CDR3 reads CASSAEGLTKNIQYF. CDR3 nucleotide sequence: TGTGCCAGCAGTGCAGAGGGCTTGACCAAAAACATTCAGTACTTC.

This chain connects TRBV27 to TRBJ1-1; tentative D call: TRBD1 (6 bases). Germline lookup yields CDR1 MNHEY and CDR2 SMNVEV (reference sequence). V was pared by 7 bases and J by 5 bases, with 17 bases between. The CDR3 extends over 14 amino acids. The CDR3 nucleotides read TGTGCCAGCATGCGGGGGCAGCGGGGGACTGAAGCTTTCTTT. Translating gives CASMRGQRGTEAFF.

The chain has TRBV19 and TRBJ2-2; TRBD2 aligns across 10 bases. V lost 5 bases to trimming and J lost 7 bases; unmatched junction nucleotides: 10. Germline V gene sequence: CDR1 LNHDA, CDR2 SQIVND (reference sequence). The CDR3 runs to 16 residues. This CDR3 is CASSPSAGTSVGELFF. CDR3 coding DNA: TGTGCCAGTAGTCCCTCCGCCGGGACTAGCGTCGGGGAGCTGTTTTTT.

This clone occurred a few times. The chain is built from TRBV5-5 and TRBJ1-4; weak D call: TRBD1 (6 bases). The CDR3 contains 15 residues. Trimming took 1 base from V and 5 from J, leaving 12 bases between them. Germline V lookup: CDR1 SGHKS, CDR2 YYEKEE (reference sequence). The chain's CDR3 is CASSLPNRANEKLFF. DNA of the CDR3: TGTGCCAGCAGCTTGCCGAACAGGGCGAATGAAAAACTGTTTTTT. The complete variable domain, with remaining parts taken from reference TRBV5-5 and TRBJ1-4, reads DAGVTQSPTHLIKTRGQQVTLRCSPISGHKSVSWYQQVLGQGPQFIFQYYEKEERGRGNFPDRFSARQFPNYSSELNVNALLLGDSALYLCASSLPNRANEKLFFGSGTQLSVL.

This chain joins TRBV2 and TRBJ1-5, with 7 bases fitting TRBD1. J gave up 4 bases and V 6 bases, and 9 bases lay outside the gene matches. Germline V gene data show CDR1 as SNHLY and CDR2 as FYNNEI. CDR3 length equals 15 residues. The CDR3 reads CASSAETQGNQPQHF. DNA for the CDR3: TGTGCCAGCAGCGCAGAGACACAGGGGAATCAGCCCCAGCATTTT.

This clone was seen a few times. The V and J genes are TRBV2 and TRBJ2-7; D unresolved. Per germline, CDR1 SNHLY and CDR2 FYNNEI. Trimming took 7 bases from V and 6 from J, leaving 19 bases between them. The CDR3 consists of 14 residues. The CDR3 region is CASNPTNQGSEQYF. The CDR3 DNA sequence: TGTGCCAGCAACCCAACTAATCAAGGGTCCGAGCAGTACTTC.

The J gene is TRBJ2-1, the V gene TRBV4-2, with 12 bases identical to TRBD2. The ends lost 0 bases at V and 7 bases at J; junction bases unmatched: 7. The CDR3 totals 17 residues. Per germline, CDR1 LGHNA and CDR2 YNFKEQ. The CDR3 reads CASSQELAGGYGNEQFF. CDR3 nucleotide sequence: TGTGCCAGCAGCCAAGAACTAGCGGGGGGCTATGGTAATGAGCAGTTCTTC.

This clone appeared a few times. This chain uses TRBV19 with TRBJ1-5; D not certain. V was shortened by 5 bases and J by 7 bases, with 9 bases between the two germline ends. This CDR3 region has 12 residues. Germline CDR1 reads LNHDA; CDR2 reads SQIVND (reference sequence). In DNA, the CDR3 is TGTGCCAGTAGTCAATGGCCACAGCCCCAGCATTTT. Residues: CASSQWPQPQHF.

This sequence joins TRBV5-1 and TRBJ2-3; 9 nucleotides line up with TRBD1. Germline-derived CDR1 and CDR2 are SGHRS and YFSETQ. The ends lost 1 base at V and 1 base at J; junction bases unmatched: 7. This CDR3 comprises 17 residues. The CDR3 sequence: CASSLMTGGRGTDTQYF. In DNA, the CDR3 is TGCGCCAGCAGCTTGATGACAGGGGGTCGGGGCACAGATACGCAGTATTTT.